The clone carrying this TCR beta chain was recorded once. Its matching antigen is unknown. The entry originates in a study of T cells in Graves' hyperthyroidism and ophthalmopathy. Study-wide findings and caveats: Blood also held most thyroid clonotypes expanded beyond 0.001. In simple terms, a model built on 13 V-J features told ophthalmopathy apart from stable hyperthyroidism.

Unmatched junction bases numbered 7, after V lost 3 bases and J lost 4 bases. There are 15 residues in the CDR3. Germline V gene lookup returns CDR1 SGHTA and CDR2 FQGTGA. Amplified TCR beta CDR3 regions came from RNA transcripts. An initial round of RT-PCR targeting the TCR CDR3 relied on the HTBI primer set. TCRdb reprocessed the multiplex PCR reads with MiXCR, giving one entry per CDR3 protein. The sample lists hundreds of thousands of distinct CDR3 sequences; around 16% were seen once. The study enrolled patients aged 18 to 65 with newly diagnosed hyperthyroidism of under 2 months' duration. Uncontrolled infections, other autoimmune diseases, pregnancy or lactation led to exclusion of patients.

Sequenced material: blood. The source is a woman under 30 with Graves' hyperthyroidism that later progressed to Graves' ophthalmopathy. The rearrangement joins TRBV7-3 to TRBJ2-5; 8 bases align to TRBD1. The CDR3 bases are TGTGCCAGCAGCTTTAGGACAGGGCCGCGAGAGACCCAGTACTTC. Protein: CASSFRTGPRETQYF.